The rows below give T cell receptor beta chains drawn from one sample of a study of blood T cell repertoires in COVID-19. Repertoires were generated with immunoSEQ multiplex PCR, while TCRdb's copy carries only in-frame clones and drops some. The sample lists about 200,000 clones, about 88% occurring once. Sequenced material: peripheral blood. Source of these receptors: a woman older than 75 with acute or convalescent COVID-19. The conserved cysteine and the conserved F or W are not part of the CDR3 here.

V gene: TRBV30; CDR3 protein: AWSVGHSGANVLT
V gene: TRBV19; CDR3 protein: ASSAQGGAYSYEQY
V gene: TRBV19; CDR3 protein: ASSMGPAPALYGYT
V gene: TRBV9; CDR3 protein: ASSATSGRTGGAKNIQY
V gene: TRBV28; CDR3 protein: ASRSPLDRGDTGELF
V gene: TRBV28; CDR3 protein: ASSLWVGGGGQPQH
V gene: TRBV9; CDR3 protein: ASSIQPQVEGSPLH
V gene: TRBV3-1/TRBV3-2; CDR3 protein: ASSPPGLAGVGEQF
V gene: TRBV27; CDR3 protein: ASSHLAGGLIEQF
V gene: TRBV4-1; CDR3 protein: ASSQAPGADYGYT
V gene: TRBV16; CDR3 protein: ASSQGQLSNQPQH
V gene: TRBV18; CDR3 protein: ASSPMQLLGNTIY
V gene: TRBV30; CDR3 protein: ASARQTQETQY